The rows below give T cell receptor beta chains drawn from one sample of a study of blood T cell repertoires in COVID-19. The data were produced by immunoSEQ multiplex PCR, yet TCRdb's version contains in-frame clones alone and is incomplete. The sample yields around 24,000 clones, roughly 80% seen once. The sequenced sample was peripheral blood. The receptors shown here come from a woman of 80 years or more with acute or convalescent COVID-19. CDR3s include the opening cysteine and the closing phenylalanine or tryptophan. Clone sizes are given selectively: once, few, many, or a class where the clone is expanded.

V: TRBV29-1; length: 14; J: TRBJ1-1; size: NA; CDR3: CSVVQEGIRTEAFF
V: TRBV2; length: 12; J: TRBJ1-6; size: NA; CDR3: CASSSQLSPLHF
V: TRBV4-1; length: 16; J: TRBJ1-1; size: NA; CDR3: CASSPRAQGLDTEAFF
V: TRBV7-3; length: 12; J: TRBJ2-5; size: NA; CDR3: CASSLPPGTQYF
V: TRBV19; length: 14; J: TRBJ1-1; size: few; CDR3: CASRRGTLGTEAFF
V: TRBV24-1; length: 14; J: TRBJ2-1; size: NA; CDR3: CATSDVDRNNEQFF
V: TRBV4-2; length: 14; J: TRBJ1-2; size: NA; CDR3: CASSPPGQVYGYTF
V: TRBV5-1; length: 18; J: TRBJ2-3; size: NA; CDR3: CASSLLGVAGGLTDTQYF
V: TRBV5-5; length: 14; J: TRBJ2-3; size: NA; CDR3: CASSLSSGTDTQYF
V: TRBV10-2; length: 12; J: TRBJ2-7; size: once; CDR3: CASSENGVRQYF
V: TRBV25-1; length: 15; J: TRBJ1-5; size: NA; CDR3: CASGGPGTVNQPQHF
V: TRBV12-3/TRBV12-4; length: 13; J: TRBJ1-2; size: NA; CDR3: CASSLSPGSGYTF
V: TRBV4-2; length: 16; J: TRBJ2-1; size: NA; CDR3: CASSQVPGLAGDTRFF
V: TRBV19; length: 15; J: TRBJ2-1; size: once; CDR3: CASSLYSGRGDEQFF
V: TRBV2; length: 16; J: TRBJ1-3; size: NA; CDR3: CASRSGPLTSGNTIYF
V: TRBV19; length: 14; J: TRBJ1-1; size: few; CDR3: CASSTRRDRDEAFF
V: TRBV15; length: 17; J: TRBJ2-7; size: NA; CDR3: CATSRDTLRDRGYEQYF
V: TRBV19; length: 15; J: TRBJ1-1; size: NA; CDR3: CASSPQARANPEAFF
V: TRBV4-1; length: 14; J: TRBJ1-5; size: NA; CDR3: CASRATGGNQPQHF
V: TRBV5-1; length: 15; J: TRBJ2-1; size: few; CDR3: CASSFAPGDYNEQFF
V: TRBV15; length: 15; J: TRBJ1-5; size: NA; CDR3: CATSRTRGPGQPQHF
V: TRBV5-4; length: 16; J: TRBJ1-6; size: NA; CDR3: CASSSIAGTGDSPLHF
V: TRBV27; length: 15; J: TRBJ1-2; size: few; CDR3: CASSSLDRVNYGYTF
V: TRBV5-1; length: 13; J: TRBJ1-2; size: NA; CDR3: CASSLGQEYGYTF
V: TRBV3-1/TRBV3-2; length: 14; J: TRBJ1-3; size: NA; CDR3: CASSQAIAGNTIYF
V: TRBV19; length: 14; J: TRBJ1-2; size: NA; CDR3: CASSTGPRDYGYTF
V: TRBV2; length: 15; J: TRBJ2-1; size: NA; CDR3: CASTLAGRRVDEQFF
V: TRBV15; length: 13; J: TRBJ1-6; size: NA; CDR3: CATSRDQGTPLHF